A single sample is the source of the 14 T cell receptor beta chains below, sequenced in a study of molecular identifiers for immune sequencing clone quantification. TCRdb called the PCR reads again in MiXCR, with one record for every CDR3 protein. The table lists hundreds of thousands of distinct CDR3 sequences, 25% of them singletons. The sequencing sample was made of naive CD8+ T cells from blood, with Jurkat cell RNA spiked in. Specified subset: FACS-sorted CD8+CD4-CCR7+CD45RA+ naive T cells. Every receptor here comes from a human donor in good health. Some libraries in this study had Jurkat cell RNA spiked in.

This chain links TRBV27 with TRBJ2-3; D unresolved. V was pared by 2 bases and J by 1 base, with 13 bases between. This CDR3 is built from 16 residues. Germline V CDR1 and CDR2: MNHEY, SMNVEV (reference sequence). The CDR3 protein is CASSLMTVDGTDTQYF. CDR3 nucleotide sequence: TGTGCCAGCAGTTTAATGACTGTCGATGGCACAGATACGCAGTATTTT.

The rearrangement uses TRBV20-1 and TRBJ2-7; the D gene could be TRBD1 or TRBD2 (5 bases each). This CDR3 contains 17 residues. V dropped 1 base and J dropped 3 bases, with 22 bases sitting between them. The germline gives CDR1 DFQATT, CDR2 SNEGSKA (reference sequence). Here the CDR3 DNA reads TGCAGTGCTAGAGGAGAGGGGATCCAATCACGTGTCTACGAGCAGTACTTC. This gives the protein CSARGEGIQSRVYEQYF.

As to this clonotype: This may be a read error: a much more frequent sequence differs by one nucleotide. The final CDR3 position lacks the conserved phenylalanine or tryptophan, pointing to a likely read error. The genes are TRBV20-1 and TRBJ2-7; D is unclear. Germline V gene data show CDR1 as DFQATT and CDR2 as SNEGSKA (reference sequence). This CDR3 is 11 amino acids long. Between the trimmed V and J ends, which lost 5 bases and 3 bases, there was a span of 8 bases. CDR3 DNA sequence: TGCAGTGCTCCAAGAATCTACGAGCAGTACTCC. This sequence encodes CSAPRIYEQYS.

This clonotype was seen at least ten times. The rearrangement links TRBV28 to TRBJ2-2; 10 bases align to TRBD2. This CDR3 has 16 residues. Losses at the gene ends were 7 bases for V and 4 bases for J; bases not matched to a gene: 9. CDR1 is MDHEN and CDR2 is SYDVKM in the germline V gene. CDR3 sequence reads: CASNGKPSGSTGELFF. CDR3 sequence (DNA): TGTGCCAGCAACGGAAAACCTAGCGGGAGCACCGGGGAGCTGTTTTTT.

The sample holds a few counts of this clonotype. The chain is built from TRBV7-9 and TRBJ1-1; no clear D. V was shortened by 3 bases and J by 10 bases, with 18 bases between the two germline ends. CDR1 and CDR2 (germline): SEHNR, FQNEAQ (reference sequence). This CDR3 contains 14 residues. The CDR3 loop is CASSFAAYNLGAFF. The CDR3 nucleotides are TGTGCCAGCAGCTTCGCAGCCTACAACCTTGGAGCTTTCTTT.

This clonotype was seen a few times. This chain uses TRBV10-1 with TRBJ2-2; 8 nucleotides align to TRBD2. The germline V gene encodes CDR1 WNHNN and CDR2 SYGVQD (reference sequence). V trimming: 6 bases; J trimming: 4 bases; junction bases outside the gene matches: 4. The CDR3 runs to 14 residues. The CDR3 nucleotides read TGCGCCAGCAGCAGGACTAGCCCCACCGGGGAGCTGTTTTTT. This gives the protein CASSRTSPTGELFF.

The chain has TRBV28 and TRBJ1-3; D remains unclear. Germline CDR1 is MDHEN and CDR2 is SYDVKM. The CDR3 contains 13 residues. Trimming took 2 bases from V and 4 from J, leaving 6 bases between them. DNA for the CDR3: TGTGCCAGCAGTTTAGGAGAAGGAAACACCATATATTTT. It is translated as CASSLGEGNTIYF. The variable domain in full, with the rest retrieved from reference TRBV28 and TRBJ1-3, is DVKVTQSSRYLVKRTGEKVFLECVQDMDHENMFWYRQDPGLGLRLIYFSYDVKMKEKGDIPEGYSVSREKKERFSLILESASTNQTSMYLCASSLGEGNTIYFGEGSWLTVV.

The chain is built from TRBV19 and TRBJ1-1; a weak D match, TRBD1 (6 bases). Germline CDR1 is LNHDA and CDR2 is SQIVND (reference sequence). CDR3 size: 15 residues. V shed 4 bases and J shed 1 base, with 13 bases lying between them. Here the CDR3 reads CASSTHVGANTEAFF. The CDR3 bases are TGTGCCAGTAGTACCCATGTGGGGGCGAACACTGAAGCTTTCTTT.

CDR3 region: CASSVGDRGEPQHF. The CDR3 nucleotides read TGTGCCAGCAGCGTAGGCGACAGGGGGGAGCCCCAGCATTTT. V usage is TRBV9 and J usage is TRBJ1-5; TRBD1 aligns across 9 bases. The J segment lost 8 bases and the V segment lost 0 bases, leaving 3 bases of the junction unmatched. Germline V gene lookup returns CDR1 SGDLS and CDR2 YYNGEE. The CDR3 has 14 amino acids.

This chain links TRBV7-9 with TRBJ2-7, with D perhaps matching TRBD1 (6 bases). The V end lost 1 base, the J end lost 5 bases, and 12 bases lay between the germline ends. The CDR3 loop spans 14 amino acids. Germline CDR1 is SEHNR and CDR2 is FQNEAQ (reference sequence). The CDR3 DNA reads as TGTGCCAGCAGCTTAGAACAGGGTGTGGACGAGCAGTACTTC. Translation: CASSLEQGVDEQYF.

This clonotype was seen at least ten times. V and J are TRBV5-4 and TRBJ2-7, with D perhaps TRBD1 (7 bases). The germline V and J ends were trimmed by 2 bases and 6 bases, with 15 bases remaining between them. This CDR3 comprises 14 residues. Germline V gene sequence: CDR1 SGHNT, CDR2 YYREEE (reference sequence). CDR3 residues: CASSFGGGPTEQYF. CDR3 DNA sequence: TGTGCCAGCAGCTTTGGAGGGGGCCCCACCGAGCAGTACTTC. Combining the CDR3 with reference TRBV5-4 and TRBJ2-7 gives the whole variable domain ETGVTQSPTHLIKTRGQQVTLRCSSQSGHNTVSWYQQALGQGPQFIFQYYREEENGRGNFPPRFSGLQFPNYSSELNVNALELDDSALYLCASSFGGGPTEQYFGPGTRLTVT.

The chain combines TRBV12-5 with TRBJ2-7; D not resolved. This CDR3 spans 14 amino acids. V was shortened by 1 base and J by 0 bases, with 7 bases between the two germline ends. Germline CDR1 LGHNT, CDR2 FRNRAP. CDR3 sequence (DNA): TGTGCTAGTGGTTTGGCAGCAGCCTCCTACGAGCAGTACTTC. It is translated as CASGLAAASYEQYF.

This clonotype showed up many times. V gene TRBV28 combines with J gene TRBJ1-5; 9 bases agree with TRBD1. Looked up from germline, CDR1 is MDHEN and CDR2 is SYDVKM. There are 16 residues in the CDR3. Germline trimming cut 8 bases from V and 6 bases from J; bases unmatched to any gene: 14. The CDR3 nucleotides read TGTGCCAGCGGTAACAGGGGGCTCAAGAACAGTCAGCCCCAGCATTTT. It translates to CASGNRGLKNSQPQHF.

This clonotype was counted a few times. The CDR3 DNA is TGTGCCAGCAGCTTTCAAGCGGGAGCCATCCTAGCCCAGGGCACCGGGGAGCTGTTTTTT. It codes for CASSFQAGAILAQGTGELFF. The chain is built from TRBV13 and TRBJ2-2; the match to TRBD2 covers 8 bases. The CDR3 has 20 residues. Germline V gene sequence: CDR1 PRHDT, CDR2 FYEKMQ (reference sequence). Losses at the gene ends were 3 bases for V and 4 bases for J; bases not matched to a gene: 19.